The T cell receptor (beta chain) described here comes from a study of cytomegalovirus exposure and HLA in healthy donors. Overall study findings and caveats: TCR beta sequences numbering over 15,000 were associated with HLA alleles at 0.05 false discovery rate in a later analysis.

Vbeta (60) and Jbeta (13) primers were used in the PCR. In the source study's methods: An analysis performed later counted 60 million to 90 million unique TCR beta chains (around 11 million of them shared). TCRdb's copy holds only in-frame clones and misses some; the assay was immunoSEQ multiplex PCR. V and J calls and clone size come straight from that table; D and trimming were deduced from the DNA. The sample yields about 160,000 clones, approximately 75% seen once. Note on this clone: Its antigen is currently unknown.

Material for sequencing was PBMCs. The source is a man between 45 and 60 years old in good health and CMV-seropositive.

The DNA of the CDR3 is TGTGCCTGGGAACGACCCCCGCGGTCCTACGAGCAGTACTTC. Its protein is CAWERPPRSYEQYF. The chain joins TRBV30 to TRBJ2-7; D uncertain. The V end was cut by 5 bases, the J end by 1 base, with 15 bases between. Germline V lookup: CDR1 GTSNPN, CDR2 SVGIG (reference sequence). The length of the CDR3 is 14 residues.